This is a list of T cell receptor beta chains from one sample in a study of blood T cell repertoires in COVID-19. Assay: immunoSEQ multiplex PCR; the TCRdb copy retains only in-frame clones and omits some. The data show 250,000 to 400,000 clones, roughly 88% seen once. Sample: peripheral blood. The receptors come from a woman aged 25 to 39 with COVID-19, enrolled during active disease. Both conserved end residues are part of each CDR3. D genes are given only for firm matches. Size is omitted from some rows. Given values are once, few, many or a class for expanded clones.

.	TRBV6-4	TRBD1	TRBJ2-1	CASSESATGSYNEQFF	TGTGCCAGCAGTGAGAGCGCGACAGGGTCCTACAATGAGCAGTTCTTC
.	TRBV5-4	TRBD2	TRBJ2-3	CASSWASGLGGDTQYF	TGTGCCAGCAGCTGGGCTAGCGGGTTGGGGGGAGATACGCAGTATTTT
.	TRBV19	.	TRBJ1-6	CASWGGFNSPLHF	TGTGCCAGTTGGGGGGGGTTTAATTCACCCCTCCACTTT
.	TRBV27	TRBD1	TRBJ1-6	CASSLGQGDTSPLHF	TGTGCCAGCAGTTTAGGGCAGGGGGACACTTCACCCCTCCACTTT
.	TRBV2	.	TRBJ2-5	CASSGEHQETQYF	TGTGCCAGCAGTGGAGAACACCAAGAGACCCAGTACTTC
few	TRBV6-5	.	TRBJ2-2	CASRASSNTGELFF	TGTGCCAGCAGGGCTTCAAGTAACACCGGGGAGCTGTTTTTT
.	TRBV5-1	.	TRBJ2-5	CASSLGTGRVETQYF	TGCGCCAGCAGCTTGGGGACAGGGAGGGTAGAGACCCAGTACTTC
.	TRBV25-1	TRBD1	TRBJ1-2	CASSEPGQYYGYTF	TGTGCCAGCAGTGAACCGGGACAGTACTATGGCTACACCTTC
.	TRBV7-8	TRBD2	TRBJ2-1	CASSLASGGLNEQFF	TGTGCCAGCAGCTTAGCTAGCGGGGGGCTAAATGAGCAGTTCTTC
once	TRBV30	TRBD1	TRBJ1-1	CAWSRTGGTEAFF	TGTGCCTGGAGTCGGACAGGGGGCACTGAAGCTTTCTTT
.	TRBV5-8	.	TRBJ1-1	CASSVELNTEAFF	TGTGCCAGCAGCGTAGAATTGAACACTGAAGCTTTCTTT
few	TRBV4-2	.	TRBJ1-1	CASSLLFAENTEAFF	TGTGCCAGCAGCCTCTTATTCGCAGAGAACACTGAAGCTTTCTTT
.	TRBV27	TRBD1	TRBJ2-3	CASSADRAADTQYF	TGTGCCAGCAGCGCCGACAGGGCGGCAGATACGCAGTATTTT
.	TRBV19	TRBD1	TRBJ1-6	CASSPRDRGNSPLHF	TGTGCCAGTAGTCCCCGGGACAGGGGCAATTCACCCCTCCACTTT
.	TRBV20-1	TRBD1	TRBJ1-2	CSASANDREHYGYTF	TGCAGTGCTAGTGCTAATGACAGGGAACACTATGGCTACACCTTC
.	TRBV18	TRBD1	TRBJ1-1	CASSPGTGGRYTEAFF	TGTGCCAGCTCACCAGGGACAGGGGGCAGGTACACTGAAGCTTTCTTT
.	TRBV10-3	.	TRBJ2-1	CAIRRGAGDNEQFF	TGTGCCATCAGACGGGGGGCTGGGGACAATGAGCAGTTCTTC
.	TRBV6-4	.	TRBJ1-1	CASSKARVNTEAFF	TGTGCCAGCAGTAAGGCCAGGGTGAACACTGAAGCTTTCTTT
.	TRBV27	.	TRBJ1-5	CASSLRVGGQPQHF	TGTGCCAGCAGTTTAAGGGTGGGGGGACAGCCCCAGCATTTT
once	TRBV18	.	TRBJ1-1	CASSPAGEGTEAFF	TGTGCCAGCTCACCGGCAGGGGAAGGCACTGAAGCTTTCTTT
.	TRBV29-1	.	TRBJ2-5	CSVDSMAETQYF	TGCAGCGTCGACAGCATGGCTGAGACCCAGTACTTC
.	TRBV5-1	.	TRBJ1-4	CASSITGRANEKLFF	TGCGCCAGCAGCATAACAGGGAGGGCTAATGAAAAACTGTTTTTT
.	TRBV19	.	TRBJ1-5	CASSIVGGNDQPQHF	TGTGCCAGTAGTATAGTTGGAGGGAACGATCAGCCCCAGCATTTT
.	TRBV7-6	TRBD2	TRBJ2-1	CASSLLTTSGGARNEQFF	TGTGCCAGCAGCTTGCTTACGACTAGCGGGGGGGCGAGAAATGAGCAGTTCTTC
.	TRBV3-1/TRBV3-2	.	TRBJ1-5	CASSPRRGYGQPQHF	TGTGCCAGCAGCCCACGTCGGGGGTATGGGCAGCCCCAGCATTTT
.	TRBV7-8	.	TRBJ1-1	CASSLWGGAMNTEAFF	TGTGCCAGCAGCCTTTGGGGGGGAGCGATGAACACTGAAGCTTTCTTT
.	TRBV19	.	TRBJ2-2	CASSPTAAPNTGELFF	TGTGCCAGTAGTCCTACAGCCGCCCCGAACACCGGGGAGCTGTTTTTT
once	TRBV3-1/TRBV3-2	TRBD2	TRBJ2-2	CASSGGRTGELFF	TGTGCCAGCTCCGGGGGGAGGACCGGGGAGCTGTTTTTT
.	TRBV10-1	.	TRBJ2-1	CASSEGPPRNEQFF	TGCGCCAGCAGTGAGGGCCCTCCCAGAAATGAGCAGTTCTTC
few	TRBV29-1	.	TRBJ2-1	CSVEDFSKQFF	TGCAGCGTTGAAGATTTCAGTAAGCAGTTCTTC
.	TRBV4-1	.	TRBJ2-1	CASSQDNSYNEQFF	TGCGCCAGCAGCCAAGATAACTCCTACAATGAGCAGTTCTTC
.	TRBV3-1/TRBV3-2	.	TRBJ1-1	CASSQAGGGNTEAFF	TGTGCCAGCAGCCAAGCCGGGGGGGGGAACACTGAAGCTTTCTTT
.	TRBV7-2	.	TRBJ1-6	CASTKGTTNSPLHF	TGTGCCAGCACCAAGGGGACTACTAATTCACCCCTCCACTTT
.	TRBV11-3	.	TRBJ2-5	CASSRWGEETQYF	TGTGCCAGCAGCCGATGGGGCGAAGAGACCCAGTACTTC
.	TRBV29-1	.	TRBJ2-1	CSVTVNEQFF	TGCAGCGTTACGGTCAATGAGCAGTTCTTC
.	TRBV29-1	.	TRBJ2-2	CSATTDFNTGELFF	TGCAGCGCTACGACAGATTTTAACACCGGGGAGCTGTTTTTT
.	TRBV3-1/TRBV3-2	.	TRBJ1-3	CASSQGQIGGTIYF	TGTGCCAGCAGCCAAGGACAGATCGGGGGCACCATATATTTT
.	TRBV14	.	TRBJ2-2	CASSPLRAGELFF	TGTGCCAGCAGCCCCCTGCGGGCCGGGGAGCTGTTTTTT
.	TRBV27	.	TRBJ1-6	CASSLGRGYSPLHF	TGTGCCAGCAGTTTGGGCAGGGGATACTCACCCCTCCACTTT
.	TRBV27	.	TRBJ2-3	CASSQSDTQYF	TGTGCCAGCAGCCAATCAGATACGCAGTATTTT
few	TRBV9	.	TRBJ2-7	CASSVGSTPREQYF	TGTGCCAGCAGCGTAGGGAGTACGCCTAGGGAGCAGTACTTC
.	TRBV19	TRBD1	TRBJ2-7	CASSTGQGGGYEQYF	TGTGCCAGTAGTACCGGACAGGGAGGCGGATACGAGCAGTACTTC
.	TRBV19	.	TRBJ1-5	CASSIAGSNQPQHF	TGTGCCAGTAGTATAGCGGGTAGCAATCAGCCCCAGCATTTT
.	TRBV27	.	TRBJ2-6	CASSPFYSGANVLTF	TGTGCCAGCAGTCCATTCTACTCTGGGGCCAACGTCCTGACTTTC
.	TRBV24-1	TRBD1	TRBJ1-4	CATSDTTGGSEKLFF	TGTGCCACCAGTGATACGACAGGGGGAAGTGAAAAACTGTTTTTT
once	TRBV14	.	TRBJ1-1	CASSQARRQPMNTEAFF	TGTGCCAGCAGCCAAGCACGGCGGCAGCCCATGAACACTGAAGCTTTCTTT
once	TRBV30	TRBD1	TRBJ1-1	CALKGDRGNFNEAFF	TGTGCCCTCAAGGGGGACAGGGGGAATTTTAATGAAGCTTTCTTT
.	TRBV5-1	TRBD1	TRBJ1-5	CASSLGTDPSNQPQHF	TGCGCCAGCAGCCTCGGGACAGACCCTAGCAATCAGCCCCAGCATTTT
.	TRBV5-1	TRBD1	TRBJ2-7	CASSLIDRGQASYEQYF	TGCGCCAGCAGCCTCATTGATAGGGGACAGGCCTCCTACGAGCAGTACTTC
.	TRBV5-6	.	TRBJ1-6	CASSLFLSPLHF	TGTGCCAGCAGCTTGTTTTTGAGTCCCCTCCACTTT
.	TRBV10-2	.	TRBJ1-3	CASGAGGGNTIYF	TGCGCCAGCGGGGCGGGAGGGGGAAACACCATATATTTT
.	TRBV18	.	TRBJ1-5	CASSPGAGHQPQHF	TGTGCCAGCTCACCAGGTGCGGGGCATCAGCCCCAGCATTTT
.	TRBV19	.	TRBJ1-1	CASASGSSNTEAFF	TGTGCCAGTGCGTCGGGGTCGTCCAACACTGAAGCTTTCTTT
.	TRBV5-6	.	TRBJ2-7	CASSSLGGPYEQYF	TGTGCCAGCAGCTCCCTGGGAGGACCCTACGAGCAGTACTTC
.	TRBV7-9	TRBD2	TRBJ2-4	CASSSTGGVAKNIQYF	TGTGCCAGCAGCTCGACCGGGGGGGTAGCCAAAAACATTCAGTACTTC
.	TRBV30	TRBD1	TRBJ1-6	CAWRADRAQSSPLHF	TGTGCCTGGAGGGCAGACAGGGCGCAAAGTTCACCCCTCCACTTT
.	TRBV5-4	TRBD2	TRBJ2-3	CASSYRGGDDTQYF	TGTGCCAGCAGCTATCGGGGGGGTGATGATACGCAGTATTTT
once	TRBV5-4	TRBD2	TRBJ2-1	CASSHMTSGAYNEQFF	TGTGCCAGCAGCCACATGACTAGCGGGGCTTACAATGAGCAGTTCTTC